This T cell receptor (beta chain) was identified during a study of cytomegalovirus exposure and HLA in healthy donors. Study findings and constraints: The authors excluded some V segments, including TRBV6-2 and TRBV6-3, as indistinguishable. Among the sequence variants, a highly shared cluster was likely an artifact of sequencing. Many donors shared some public TCRs, even though most TCR sequences were rare. Specific recognition of CMV antigens was confirmed in vitro for a few chains (all CMV-associated).

Germline V lookup: CDR1 SGHNT, CDR2 YYREEE (reference sequence). V lost 2 bases, J lost 7 bases, and 5 bases stayed unmatched. This CDR3 has 14 residues. Both 60 Vbeta primers and 13 Jbeta primers went into the PCR. Sequenced by immunoSEQ multiplex PCR; TCRdb stores in-frame clones only, minus some. The sample has around 170,000 clones, roughly 80% seen once; the top ten hold approximately 0.51%. Only one count was recorded for this clone. Its target is unknown. The sequenced sample was PBMCs. The receptor was isolated from a woman aged 45-65 years in good health and CMV-seronegative. This chain connects TRBV5-4 to TRBJ1-4; TRBD1 matches at 7 bases. The CDR3 region is CASSLQGLREKLFF. The CDR3 nucleotides are TGTGCCAGCAGCTTACAGGGGTTGCGTGAAAAACTGTTTTTT.